This entry lists 22 T cell receptor beta chains sequenced from one sample in a study of T cell responses to AZD1222 COVID-19 vaccine. Repertoires were generated with immunoSEQ multiplex PCR, while TCRdb's copy carries only in-frame clones and drops some. Of 150,000 to 200,000 clones listed, about 92% are singletons. The sequences come from peripheral blood, collected on day 0 of AZD1222 vaccination. These receptor sequences come from an adult in good health.

The rearrangement joins TRBV19 to TRBJ1-1; a weak D match, TRBD1 (6 bases). The V end was cut by 5 bases, the J end by 5 bases, with 21 bases between. Germline V gives CDR1 LNHDA, CDR2 SQIVND (reference sequence). This CDR3 comprises 16 residues. CDR3 protein: CASSLNPGTSGTEAFF. The CDR3 coding sequence is TGTGCCAGTAGTCTGAACCCCGGGACAAGTGGGACTGAAGCTTTCTTT.

The chain links TRBV3-1 (or the pseudogene TRBV3-2) to TRBJ1-5; 9 positions agree with TRBD1. The V gene end was trimmed by 3 bases and the J gene end by 4 bases; junction bases not matched to a gene: 10. Germline loops: CDR1 LGHDT, CDR2 YNNKEL (reference sequence). The CDR3 is 17 residues long. The CDR3, as DNA: TGTGCCAGCAGCCAGGGTCGGACAGGGGCCTTTAATCAGCCCCAGCATTTT. The encoded protein is CASSQGRTGAFNQPQHF.

This clone was seen a few times. The V and J genes are TRBV4-2 and TRBJ2-3; 7 positions agree with TRBD1. With V trimmed by 0 bases and J by 6 bases, 6 bases remained unmatched. Germline CDR1 reads LGHNA; CDR2 reads YNFKEQ. This CDR3 has 15 residues. CDR3 region: CASSQDRGGVDTQYF. Written as DNA, the CDR3 is TGTGCCAGCAGCCAAGATAGAGGGGGCGTCGATACGCAGTATTTT.

V and J are TRBV12-3 or TRBV12-4 and TRBJ1-6; the match to TRBD1 covers 10 bases. J was trimmed by 16 bases and V by 7 bases; bases with no gene match: 4. The CDR3 runs 11 residues. The CDR3 nucleotides read TGTGCCAGCACCCTGGGACAGGGGCTCCACTTT. It codes for CASTLGQGLHF.

This clone was counted a few times. The chain recombines TRBV7-8 with TRBJ1-4, with D possibly TRBD1 on 5 matching bases. In germline, CDR1 is SGHVS, CDR2 FQNEAQ. This CDR3 is built from 13 residues. V shed 5 bases and J shed 8 bases, with 12 bases lying between them. CDR3 sequence: CASSGRVGEKLFF. The CDR3 DNA is TGTGCCAGCAGCGGCAGGGTAGGGGAAAAACTGTTTTTT.

A single count supports this clone. The chain combines TRBV5-1 with TRBJ2-5, with D uncertain. CDR1 and CDR2 from the germline V gene are SGHRS and YFSETQ. V was trimmed by 1 base and J by 4 bases, leaving 8 bases between them. CDR3 length equals 13 residues. CDR3 in amino acids: CASSLRWGETQYF. The CDR3 DNA is TGCGCCAGCAGCTTGAGGTGGGGAGAGACCCAGTACTTC.

The rearrangement uses TRBV6-5 and TRBJ2-3; 9 bases are shared with TRBD1. The CDR3 runs 15 residues. With 6 bases clipped from V and 0 bases from J, the junction kept 4 bases outside the gene matches. Germline loops: CDR1 MNHEY, CDR2 SVGAGI. The DNA of the CDR3 is TGTGCCAGCAGCGGGACAGGGACTAGCACAGATACGCAGTATTTT. Amino acid sequence: CASSGTGTSTDTQYF.

The genes are TRBV15 and TRBJ2-1; D is tentatively TRBD1 or TRBD2 (5 bases each). With 8 bases removed from V and 4 bases from J, the gap between germline ends came to 18 bases. The germline CDR1 and CDR2 sequences are LNHNV and YYDKDF (reference sequence). The CDR3 spans 15 residues. This CDR3 reads CATQTGTDFYNEQFF. CDR3 nucleotide sequence: TGTGCCACCCAGACCGGGACCGATTTTTACAATGAGCAGTTCTTC.

The V call is TRBV10-3, the J call TRBJ1-3; no definite D call. Germline values: CDR1 ENHRY, CDR2 SYGVKD. The CDR3 is 12 residues long. V lost 7 bases, J lost 1 base, and 5 bases lay in between. The CDR3 nucleotides are TGTGCCATCAAAAGTTCTGGAAACACCATATATTTT. Translated, it gives CAIKSSGNTIYF.

The chain recombines TRBV25-1 with TRBJ2-5; D remains unclear. Trimming shortened V by 2 bases and J by 11 bases, and 15 bases separated the two germline ends. The CDR3 runs to 13 residues. Germline V gene lookup returns CDR1 MGHDK and CDR2 SYGVNS. The chain's CDR3 is CASSENDGITQYF. The CDR3 bases are TGTGCCAGCAGTGAAAATGATGGTATAACTCAGTACTTC.

The rearrangement uses TRBV28 and TRBJ1-5; 10 nucleotides match TRBD1. This CDR3 contains 17 residues. Germline V lookup: CDR1 MDHEN, CDR2 SYDVKM. The junction had 13 bases not matched to a gene; V was cut back by 7 bases and J by 4 bases. DNA of the CDR3: TGTGCCAGCACCTCCCTCGGCCGGGACAGGGGAAATCAGCCCCAGCATTTT. It encodes CASTSLGRDRGNQPQHF.

The chain employs TRBV6-2 or TRBV6-3 and TRBJ1-5, with a weak D call TRBD1 (5 bases). This CDR3 has 15 residues. Trimming removed 2 bases at V and 4 bases at J, with 12 bases between. Germline V gene lookup returns CDR1 MNHEY and CDR2 SVGEGT. CDR3 in DNA: TGTGCCAGCAGTTACGGGAACAGGAGGAATCAGCCCCAGCATTTT. Translation gives CASSYGNRRNQPQHF.

This rearrangement joins TRBV18 to TRBJ1-5, with D perhaps TRBD1 (5 bases). Germline V gene data show CDR1 as KGHSH and CDR2 as LQKENI. The CDR3 loop spans 16 amino acids. V lost 4 bases to trimming and J lost 2 bases, with 15 bases between them. The CDR3 reads CASSLSGPLGNQPQHF. The DNA for the CDR3 is TGTGCCAGCTCACTTTCGGGACCCCTAGGCAATCAGCCCCAGCATTTT.

This clone came up once. V usage is TRBV21-1 and J usage is TRBJ1-1. TRBV21-1 is recorded as a pseudogene. The CDR3 runs 14 residues. In DNA form, the CDR3 reads TGTGCCAGCAGCAAGGTCCTGGGGTACACTGAAGCTTTCTTT. It codes for CASSKVLGYTEAFF.

V usage is TRBV2 and J usage is TRBJ1-2; tentatively, D is TRBD1 (5 bases). CDR3 length equals 15 residues. Germline CDR1 and CDR2: SNHLY and FYNNEI. Trimming removed 5 bases at V and 2 bases at J, with 15 bases between. The CDR3 bases are TGTGCCAGCAGTAGGGGAGGGCAGGAGAACTATGGCTACACCTTC. Residues: CASSRGGQENYGYTF.

The chain combines TRBV9 with TRBJ1-4; no clear D. CDR1 and CDR2 from the germline V gene are SGDLS and YYNGEE. The CDR3 covers 16 residues. Trimming stripped 0 bases from V and 8 bases from J, with 17 bases between. The CDR3 nucleotides are TGTGCCAGCAGCGTAGCTTCAGGCCACCTGGAAGAAAAACTGTTTTTT. It is translated as CASSVASGHLEEKLFF.

This chain connects TRBV11-2 to TRBJ1-4; D call uncertain. V was shortened by 0 bases and J by 0 bases, with 8 bases between the two germline ends. This CDR3 has 16 residues. CDR1 is SGHAT, CDR2 FQNNGV, per germline. Here the CDR3 reads CASSLDVLSTNEKLFF. DNA for the CDR3: TGTGCCAGCAGCTTAGACGTACTTTCAACTAATGAAAAACTGTTTTTT. The entire variable domain, with the rest obtained from reference TRBV11-2 and TRBJ1-4, is as follows: EAGVAQSPRYKIIEKRQSVAFWCNPISGHATLYWYQQILGQGPKLLIQFQNNGVVDDSQLPKDRFSAERLKGVDSTLKIQPAKLEDSAVYLCASSLDVLSTNEKLFFGSGTQLSVL.

The chain carries TRBV2 and TRBJ2-2; D may correspond to TRBD1 or TRBD2 (5 bases each). Trimming took off 6 bases at V and 3 bases at J, with 11 bases between the two ends. Per germline, CDR1 SNHLY and CDR2 FYNNEI. This CDR3 has 14 amino acids. The CDR3 region has the DNA TGTGCCAGCAGACGGGACGGATACACCGGGGAGCTGTTTTTT. This encodes CASRRDGYTGELFF.

This chain joins TRBV6-2 or TRBV6-3 and TRBJ1-5; D remains unclear. Germline-derived CDR1 and CDR2 are MNHEY and SVGEGT. The CDR3 loop spans 18 amino acids. V lost 3 bases and J 1 base, leaving 19 bases between the germline ends. The CDR3 sequence is CASSYDGRFGISNQPQHF. DNA for the CDR3: TGTGCCAGCAGTTATGACGGGAGGTTCGGAATCAGCAATCAGCCCCAGCATTTT.

V is TRBV11-2 and J is TRBJ1-4; D uncertain. V lost 5 bases and J 8 bases, leaving 18 bases between the germline ends. This CDR3 is built from 15 residues. CDR1 and CDR2 from the germline V gene are SGHAT and FQNNGV. The CDR3 bases are TGTGCCAGCAGCCCCAACCCCTGGGTGGGGGAAAAACTGTTTTTT. It yields the protein CASSPNPWVGEKLFF.

This CDR3 reads CASSLEGVDYQPQHF. CDR3 nucleotide sequence: TGCGCCAGCAGCTTGGAGGGGGTCGACTACCAGCCCCAGCATTTT. This sequence joins TRBV5-1 and TRBJ1-5; D is perhaps TRBD1 (6 bases). Trimming stripped 0 bases from V and 7 bases from J, with 14 bases between. CDR1 is SGHRS and CDR2 is YFSETQ in the germline V gene. This CDR3 is 15 amino acids long.

This rearrangement joins TRBV3-1 (or the pseudogene TRBV3-2) to TRBJ1-2; possibly TRBD1 for D (6 bases). The CDR3 consists of 14 residues. V gave up 3 bases and J gave up 7 bases, with 15 bases separating them. Germline CDR1 and CDR2: LGHDT and YNNKEL (reference sequence). CDR3 nucleotide sequence: TGTGCCAGCAGCCAGGGCGGACAGTTCCGTGGCTACACCTTC. Amino acid sequence: CASSQGGQFRGYTF.